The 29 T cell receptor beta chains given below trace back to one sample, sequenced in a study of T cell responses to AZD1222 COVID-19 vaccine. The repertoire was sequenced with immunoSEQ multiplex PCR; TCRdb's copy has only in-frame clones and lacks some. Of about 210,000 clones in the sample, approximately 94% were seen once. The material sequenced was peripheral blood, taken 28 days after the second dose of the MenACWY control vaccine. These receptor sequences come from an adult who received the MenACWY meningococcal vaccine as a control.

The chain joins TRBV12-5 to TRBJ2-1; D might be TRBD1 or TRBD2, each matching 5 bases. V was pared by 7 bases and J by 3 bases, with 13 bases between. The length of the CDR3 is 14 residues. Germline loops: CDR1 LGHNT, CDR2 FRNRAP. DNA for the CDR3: TGTGCTAGTGCGGAGAGAGGGGACTACAATGAGCAGTTCTTC. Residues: CASAERGDYNEQFF.

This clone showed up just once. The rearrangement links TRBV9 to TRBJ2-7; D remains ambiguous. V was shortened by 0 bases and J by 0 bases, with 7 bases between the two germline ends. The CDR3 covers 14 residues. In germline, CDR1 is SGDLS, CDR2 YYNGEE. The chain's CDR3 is CASSVGADSYEQYF. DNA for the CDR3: TGTGCCAGCAGCGTAGGGGCTGACTCCTACGAGCAGTACTTC.

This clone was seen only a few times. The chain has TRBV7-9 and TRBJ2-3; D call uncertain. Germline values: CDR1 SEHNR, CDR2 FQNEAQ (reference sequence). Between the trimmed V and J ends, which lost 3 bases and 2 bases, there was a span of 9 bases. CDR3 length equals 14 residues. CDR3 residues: CASSFRPHTDTQYF. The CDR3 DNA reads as TGTGCCAGCAGCTTCCGCCCGCACACAGATACGCAGTATTTT.

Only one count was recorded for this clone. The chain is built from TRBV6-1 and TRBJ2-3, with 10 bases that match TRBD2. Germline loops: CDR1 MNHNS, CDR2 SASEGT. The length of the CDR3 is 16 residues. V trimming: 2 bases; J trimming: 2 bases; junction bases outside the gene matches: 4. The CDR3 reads CASSENSGGATDTQYF. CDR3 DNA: TGTGCCAGCAGTGAAAACAGCGGGGGGGCCACAGATACGCAGTATTTT.

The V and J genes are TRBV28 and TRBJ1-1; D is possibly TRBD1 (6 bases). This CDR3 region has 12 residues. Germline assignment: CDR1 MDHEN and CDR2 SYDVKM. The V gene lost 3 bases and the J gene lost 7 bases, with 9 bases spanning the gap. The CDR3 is CASSFGRGEAFF. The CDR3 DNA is TGTGCCAGCAGTTTTGGCAGGGGTGAAGCTTTCTTT.

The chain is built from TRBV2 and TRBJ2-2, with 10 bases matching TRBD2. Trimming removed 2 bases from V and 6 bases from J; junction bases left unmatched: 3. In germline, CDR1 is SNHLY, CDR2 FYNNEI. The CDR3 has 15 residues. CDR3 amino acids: CASSETSGISGELFF. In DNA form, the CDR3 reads TGTGCCAGCAGTGAAACTAGCGGGATCTCCGGGGAGCTGTTTTTT.

CDR3 DNA: TGTGCCAGCAGCCAAGACCCGGGAACCTACGAGCAGTACTTC. The encoded protein is CASSQDPGTYEQYF. The chain couples TRBV4-2 to TRBJ2-7, with D possibly matching TRBD2 (5 bases). The length of the CDR3 is 14 residues. Trimming removed 0 bases from V and 2 bases from J, with 8 bases in between. Germline lookup yields CDR1 LGHNA and CDR2 YNFKEQ.

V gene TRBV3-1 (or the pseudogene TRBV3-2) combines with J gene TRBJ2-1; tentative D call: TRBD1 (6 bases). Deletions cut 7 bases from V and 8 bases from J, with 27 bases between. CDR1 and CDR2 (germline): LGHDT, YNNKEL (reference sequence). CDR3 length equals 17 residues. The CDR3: CASTHGDRLRGGDEQFF. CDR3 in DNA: TGTGCCAGCACCCACGGGGACCGGCTCCGTGGGGGCGATGAGCAGTTCTTC.

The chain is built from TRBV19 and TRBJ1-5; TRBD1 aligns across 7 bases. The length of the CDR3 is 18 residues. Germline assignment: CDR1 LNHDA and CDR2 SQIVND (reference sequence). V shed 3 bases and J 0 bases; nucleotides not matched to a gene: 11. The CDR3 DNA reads TGTGCCAGTAGTATGGGCCGGACAGGAGATTATAGCAATCAGCCCCAGCATTTT. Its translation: CASSMGRTGDYSNQPQHF.

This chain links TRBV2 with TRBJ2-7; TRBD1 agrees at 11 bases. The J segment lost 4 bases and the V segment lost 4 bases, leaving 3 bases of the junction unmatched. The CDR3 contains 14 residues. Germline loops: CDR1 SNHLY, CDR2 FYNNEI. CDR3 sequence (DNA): TGTGCCAGCAGTGCCGGGACAGGGGGTTACGAGCAGTACTTC. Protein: CASSAGTGGYEQYF. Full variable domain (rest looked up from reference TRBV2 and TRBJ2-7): EPEVTQTPSHQVTQMGQEVILRCVPISNHLYFYWYRQILGQKVEFLVSFYNNEISEKSEIFDDQFSVERPDGSNFTLKIRSTKLEDSAMYFCASSAGTGGYEQYFGPGTRLTVT.

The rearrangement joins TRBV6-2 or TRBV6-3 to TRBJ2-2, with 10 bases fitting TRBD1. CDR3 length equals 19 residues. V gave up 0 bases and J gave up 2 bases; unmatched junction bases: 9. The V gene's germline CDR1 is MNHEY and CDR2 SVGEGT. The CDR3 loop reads CASSYSIGQGESNTGELFF. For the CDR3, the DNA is TGTGCCAGCAGTTACTCGATAGGACAGGGGGAATCAAACACCGGGGAGCTGTTTTTT.

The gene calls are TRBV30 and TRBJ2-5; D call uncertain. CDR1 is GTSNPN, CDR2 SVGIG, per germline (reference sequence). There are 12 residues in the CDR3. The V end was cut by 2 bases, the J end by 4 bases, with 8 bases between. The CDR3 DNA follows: TGTGCCTGGAGTACCCCCGCAGAGACCCAGTACTTC. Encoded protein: CAWSTPAETQYF.

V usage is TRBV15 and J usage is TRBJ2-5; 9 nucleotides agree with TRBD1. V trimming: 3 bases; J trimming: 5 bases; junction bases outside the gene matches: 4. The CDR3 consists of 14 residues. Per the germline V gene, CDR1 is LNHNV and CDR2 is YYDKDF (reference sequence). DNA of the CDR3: TGTGCCACCAGCAGTAACAGGGGGCCGGAGACCCAGTACTTC. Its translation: CATSSNRGPETQYF.

The CDR3 sequence: CASSSRLAGANEQFF. The CDR3 bases are TGTGCCAGCAGCTCAAGACTAGCGGGAGCGAATGAGCAGTTCTTC. The chain has TRBV9 and TRBJ2-1; 12 positions match TRBD2. V gave up 4 bases and J gave up 7 bases; unmatched junction bases: 6. CDR1 and CDR2 (germline): SGDLS, YYNGEE. There are 15 residues in the CDR3.

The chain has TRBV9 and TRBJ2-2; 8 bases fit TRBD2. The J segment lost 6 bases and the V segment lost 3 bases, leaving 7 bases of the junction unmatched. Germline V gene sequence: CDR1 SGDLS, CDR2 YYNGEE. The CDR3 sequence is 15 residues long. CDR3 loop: CASSGREGLAGELFF. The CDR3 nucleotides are TGTGCCAGCAGCGGTCGGGAGGGCCTCGCCGGGGAGCTGTTTTTT. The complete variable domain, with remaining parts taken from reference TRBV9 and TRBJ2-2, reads DSGVTQTPKHLITATGQRVTLRCSPRSGDLSVYWYQQSLDQGLQFLIQYYNGEERAKGNILERFSAQQFPDLHSELNLSSLELGDSALYFCASSGREGLAGELFFGEGSRLTVL.

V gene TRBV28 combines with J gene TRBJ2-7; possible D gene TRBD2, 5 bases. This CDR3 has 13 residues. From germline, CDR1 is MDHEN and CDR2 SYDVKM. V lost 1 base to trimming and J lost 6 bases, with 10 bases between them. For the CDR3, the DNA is TGTGCCAGCAGTTTATCCTCTGGGAGCGAGCAGTACTTC. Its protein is CASSLSSGSEQYF. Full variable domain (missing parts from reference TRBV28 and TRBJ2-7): DVKVTQSSRYLVKRTGEKVFLECVQDMDHENMFWYRQDPGLGLRLIYFSYDVKMKEKGDIPEGYSVSREKKERFSLILESASTNQTSMYLCASSLSSGSEQYFGPGTRLTVT.

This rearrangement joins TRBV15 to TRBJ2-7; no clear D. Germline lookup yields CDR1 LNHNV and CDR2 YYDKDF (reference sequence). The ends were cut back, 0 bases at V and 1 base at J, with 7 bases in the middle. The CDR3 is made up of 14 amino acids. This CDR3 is CATSRDLASYEQYF. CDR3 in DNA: TGTGCCACCAGCAGAGATTTGGCTTCCTACGAGCAGTACTTC.

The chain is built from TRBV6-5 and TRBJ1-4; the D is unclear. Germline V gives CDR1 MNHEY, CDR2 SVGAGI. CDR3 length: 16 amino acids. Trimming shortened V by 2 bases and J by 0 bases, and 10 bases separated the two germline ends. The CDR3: CASSYGETPTNEKLFF. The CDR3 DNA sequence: TGTGCCAGCAGTTACGGAGAGACACCAACTAATGAAAAACTGTTTTTT.

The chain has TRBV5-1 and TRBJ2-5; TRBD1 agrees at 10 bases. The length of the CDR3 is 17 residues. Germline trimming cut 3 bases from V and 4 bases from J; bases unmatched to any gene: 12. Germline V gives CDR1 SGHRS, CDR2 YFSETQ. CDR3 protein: CASSSFSGTGASETQYF. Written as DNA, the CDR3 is TGCGCCAGCAGCTCATTCTCCGGGACAGGGGCGTCAGAGACCCAGTACTTC.

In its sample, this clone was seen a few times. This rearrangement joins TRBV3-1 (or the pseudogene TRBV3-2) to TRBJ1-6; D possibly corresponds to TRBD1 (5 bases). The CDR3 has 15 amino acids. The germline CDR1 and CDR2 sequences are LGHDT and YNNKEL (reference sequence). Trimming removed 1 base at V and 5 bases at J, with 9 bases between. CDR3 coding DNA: TGTGCCAGCAGCCAAGGGGGCAGTAATAATTCACCCCTCCACTTT. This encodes CASSQGGSNNSPLHF.

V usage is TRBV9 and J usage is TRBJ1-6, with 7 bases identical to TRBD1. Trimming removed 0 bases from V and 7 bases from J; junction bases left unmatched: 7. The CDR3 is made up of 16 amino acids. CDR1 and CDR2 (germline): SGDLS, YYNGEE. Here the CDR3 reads CASSVGDSGENSPLHF. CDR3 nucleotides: TGTGCCAGCAGCGTAGGGGACAGTGGGGAGAATTCACCCCTCCACTTT.

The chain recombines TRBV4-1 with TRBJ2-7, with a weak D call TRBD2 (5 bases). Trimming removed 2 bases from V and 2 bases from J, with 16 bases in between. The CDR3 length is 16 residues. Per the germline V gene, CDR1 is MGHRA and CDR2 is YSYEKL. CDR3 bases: TGCGCCAGCAGCCAACCCACATTGACGGGGACCTACGAGCAGTACTTC. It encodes CASSQPTLTGTYEQYF.

CDR3 in amino acids: CASSPAGPTYEQYF. The CDR3 region has the DNA TGTGCCAGCAGTCCGGCCGGGCCGACCTACGAGCAGTACTTC. The V and J genes are TRBV28 and TRBJ2-7; unclear D gene. V lost 5 bases, J lost 2 bases, and 13 bases lay in between. The CDR3 totals 14 residues. Per germline, CDR1 MDHEN and CDR2 SYDVKM. The full variable domain, its missing parts supplied by reference TRBV28 and TRBJ2-7, is DVKVTQSSRYLVKRTGEKVFLECVQDMDHENMFWYRQDPGLGLRLIYFSYDVKMKEKGDIPEGYSVSREKKERFSLILESASTNQTSMYLCASSPAGPTYEQYFGPGTRLTVT.

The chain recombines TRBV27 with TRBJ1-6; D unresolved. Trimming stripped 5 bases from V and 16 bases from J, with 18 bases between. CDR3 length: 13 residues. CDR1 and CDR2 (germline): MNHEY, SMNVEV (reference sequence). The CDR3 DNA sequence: TGTGCCAGCAGTCCTATACCCTCGATACTACTCCACTTT. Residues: CASSPIPSILLHF.

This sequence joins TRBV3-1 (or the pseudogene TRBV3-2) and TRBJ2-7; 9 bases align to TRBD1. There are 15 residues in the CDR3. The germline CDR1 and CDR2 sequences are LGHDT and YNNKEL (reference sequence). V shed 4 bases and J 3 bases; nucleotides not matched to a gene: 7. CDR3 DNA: TGTGCCAGCAGCCGAGGGGGGGGACAGGGCTACGAGCAGTACTTC. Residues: CASSRGGGQGYEQYF.

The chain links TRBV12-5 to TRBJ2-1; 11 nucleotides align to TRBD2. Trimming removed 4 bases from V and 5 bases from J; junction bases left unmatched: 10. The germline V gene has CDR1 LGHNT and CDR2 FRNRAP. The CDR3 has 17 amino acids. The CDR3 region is CASGSYLAGGQHNEQFF. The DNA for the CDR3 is TGTGCTAGTGGTTCATATCTAGCGGGGGGCCAGCACAATGAGCAGTTCTTC. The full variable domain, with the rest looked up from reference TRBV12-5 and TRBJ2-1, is DARVTQTPRHKVTEMGQEVTMRCQPILGHNTVFWYRQTMMQGLELLAYFRNRAPLDDSGMPKDRFSAEMPDATLATLKIQPSEPRDSAVYFCASGSYLAGGQHNEQFFGPGTRLTVL.

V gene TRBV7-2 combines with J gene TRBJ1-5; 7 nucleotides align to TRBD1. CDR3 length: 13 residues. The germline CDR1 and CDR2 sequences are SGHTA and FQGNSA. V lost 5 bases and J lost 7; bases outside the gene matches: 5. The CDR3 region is CASSQTGDQPQHF. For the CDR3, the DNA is TGTGCCAGCAGCCAAACAGGGGACCAGCCCCAGCATTTT.

Here the CDR3 DNA reads TGTGCCAGCAGTTTCCGGAACACCGGGGAGCTGTTTTTT. Its protein product is CASSFRNTGELFF. The chain couples TRBV27 to TRBJ2-2, with D hard to call. Germline CDR1 MNHEY, CDR2 SMNVEV (reference sequence). CDR3 length equals 13 residues. Trimming left V 3 bases short and J 1 base short, with 3 bases between.

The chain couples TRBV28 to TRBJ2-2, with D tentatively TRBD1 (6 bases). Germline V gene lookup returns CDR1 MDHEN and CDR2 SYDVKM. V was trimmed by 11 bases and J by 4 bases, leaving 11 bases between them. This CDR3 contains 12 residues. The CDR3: CADQGSTGELFF. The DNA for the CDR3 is TGTGCCGACCAGGGGAGCACCGGGGAGCTGTTTTTT.